This TCR beta chain emerged from a study of identical twins. TCRdb passed the 5' RACE reads through MiXCR, listing each CDR3 protein once. There are hundreds of thousands of distinct CDR3 sequences in the sample; less than 10% occur only once, and approximately 0.89% lies in the top ten. V was pared by 1 base and J by 5 bases, with 11 bases between. The V gene's germline CDR1 is LGHNT and CDR2 FRNRAP. This CDR3 is 14 amino acids long. These data also formed part of another study, on yellow fever vaccine responses in identical twins.

The sample was PBMCs. The receptor's source is a woman younger than 30 in good health. The V gene is TRBV12-5, the J gene TRBJ2-5; no clear D gene. The CDR3 DNA reads TGTGCTAGTGGTTTGGAGCAGAGAGAGGAGACCCAGTACTTC. Translated, it gives CASGLEQREETQYF.